The next 14 T cell receptor beta chains were all read from a single sample in a study of shared clonotypes between healthy human individuals. As defined, naive CD8 cells were CD45RO-negative and positively selected for CCR7, with terminally differentiated effector memory CD45RA+ cells excluded. Generated by immunoSEQ multiplex PCR, the TCRdb table keeps only in-frame clones and is missing some. This sample has some 2 million clones, with approximately 95% found just once. The source material was naive CD8+ T cells sorted from blood. Receptor source: a man between 18 and 29 years old in good health.

The chain couples TRBV6-5 to TRBJ2-7; D may be TRBD1 (5 bases). V was trimmed by 8 bases and J by 0 bases, leaving 17 bases between them. Germline V gene sequence: CDR1 MNHEY, CDR2 SVGAGI. The CDR3 covers 15 residues. The chain's CDR3 is CASAQGVTDSYEQYF. CDR3 sequence (DNA): TGTGCCAGCGCCCAAGGGGTGACGGACTCCTACGAGCAGTACTTC.

The chain combines TRBV11-2 with TRBJ2-5; no clear D gene. Between the trimmed V and J ends, which lost 5 bases and 5 bases, there was a span of 18 bases. The CDR3 extends over 15 amino acids. Germline V gene sequence: CDR1 SGHAT, CDR2 FQNNGV. The CDR3, as DNA: TGTGCCAGCAGCCGAGGAGTAGATCTTTTGGAGACCCAGTACTTC. Translation gives CASSRGVDLLETQYF.

To note about this clone: Distinct nucleotide sequences in the sample also encode this CDR3. J is TRBJ1-1 and V is TRBV9, with D maybe TRBD1 (5 bases). CDR3 size: 14 residues. V shed 0 bases and J shed 5 bases, with 11 bases lying between them. From germline, CDR1 is SGDLS and CDR2 YYNGEE. CDR3 sequence (DNA): TGTGCCAGCAGCGTAGGGGGGGTTGATACTGAAGCTTTCTTT. It encodes CASSVGGVDTEAFF.

This chain uses TRBV30 with TRBJ1-6, with 8 bases that match TRBD1. CDR3 length: 15 residues. V shed 0 bases, J shed 7 bases, and the junction held 5 bases outside the gene matches. Germline CDR1 reads GTSNPN; CDR2 reads SVGIG (reference sequence). In DNA, the CDR3 is TGTGCCTGGAGTGTGGACAGGGCTGGCAATTCACCCCTCCACTTT. This translates into CAWSVDRAGNSPLHF. Together with reference TRBV30 and TRBJ1-6, the CDR3 gives the full variable domain: SQTIHQWPATLVQPVGSPLSLECTVEGTSNPNLYWYRQAAGRGLQLLFYSVGIGQISSEVPQNLSASRPQDRQFILSSKKLLLSDSGFYLCAWSVDRAGNSPLHFGNGTRLTVT.

The J gene is TRBJ1-5, the V gene TRBV30; TRBD1 is a possible D gene (6 bases). The CDR3 is made up of 15 amino acids. In germline, CDR1 is GTSNPN, CDR2 SVGIG (reference sequence). V was trimmed by 0 bases and J by 7 bases, leaving 16 bases between them. CDR3 sequence (DNA): TGTGCCTGGAGTGTAGATGGGGGCGGGGGACAGCCCCAGCATTTT. Translating gives CAWSVDGGGGQPQHF.

Only one count was recorded for this clone. The J gene is TRBJ2-7, the V gene TRBV27, with TRBD1 identical over 9 bases. Germline CDR1 MNHEY, CDR2 SMNVEV (reference sequence). The CDR3 has 14 amino acids. J was trimmed by 4 bases and V by 5 bases; bases with no gene match: 6. CDR3 bases: TGTGCCAGCAGTATAACAGGGGGCGTTTACGAGCAGTACTTC. Its protein product is CASSITGGVYEQYF.

This clone was detected only once. The chain combines TRBV7-9 with TRBJ2-3; 8 nucleotides line up with TRBD2. Trimming at V came to 5 bases and at J to 4 bases, leaving 14 bases not matched to a gene. The CDR3 covers 17 residues. Per the germline V gene, CDR1 is SEHNR and CDR2 is FQNEAQ (reference sequence). The CDR3 spells CASSPFSLAGGADTQYF. CDR3 DNA: TGTGCCAGCAGCCCATTCTCCCTGGCGGGAGGCGCAGATACGCAGTATTTT.

The gene calls are TRBV6-6 and TRBJ2-7, with 11 bases identical to TRBD2. Germline-derived CDR1 and CDR2 are MNHNY and SVGAGI (reference sequence). This CDR3 contains 15 residues. With V trimmed by 5 bases and J by 0 bases, 3 bases remained unmatched. CDR3 DNA sequence: TGTGCCAGCAGTGGAGGGACTAGCGGCTCCTACGAGCAGTACTTC. This sequence encodes CASSGGTSGSYEQYF.

This chain uses TRBV6-6 with TRBJ1-1, with D perhaps TRBD1 (5 bases). This CDR3 is built from 12 residues. The germline V gene encodes CDR1 MNHNY and CDR2 SVGAGI (reference sequence). V dropped 5 bases and J dropped 4 bases, with 8 bases sitting between them. The CDR3 region is CASSMGGTEAFF. As DNA, the CDR3 is TGTGCCAGCAGTATGGGGGGCACTGAAGCTTTCTTT.

The chain carries TRBV7-9 and TRBJ2-7, with TRBD1 identical over 9 bases. With 6 bases clipped from V and 5 bases from J, the junction kept 5 bases outside the gene matches. The CDR3 covers 13 residues. The germline gives CDR1 SEHNR, CDR2 FQNEAQ (reference sequence). For the CDR3, the DNA is TGTGCCAGCAGGGGACAGGGAAACAACGAGCAGTACTTC. The encoded protein is CASRGQGNNEQYF.

The chain combines TRBV15 with TRBJ2-3; 9 nucleotides align to TRBD1. After removal of 1 base from V and 4 bases from J, the junction contained 6 bases not matched to a gene. The CDR3 totals 16 residues. Germline V gives CDR1 LNHNV, CDR2 YYDKDF (reference sequence). CDR3 bases: TGTGCCACCAGCAGAGGGGGGACAGGGCGGGCAGATACGCAGTATTTT. This sequence encodes CATSRGGTGRADTQYF.

The chain uses TRBV5-1 and TRBJ2-7; D is perhaps TRBD1 or TRBD2 (5 bases each). The CDR3 runs 15 residues. Trimming stripped 0 bases from V and 3 bases from J, with 13 bases between. The germline CDR1 and CDR2 sequences are SGHRS and YFSETQ. This CDR3 is CASSLVGGGYYEQYF. CDR3 in DNA: TGCGCCAGCAGCTTGGTCGGTGGGGGTTACTACGAGCAGTACTTC.

A remark on this clone: The identical CDR3 is also encoded by other nucleotide sequences in the sample. This rearrangement joins TRBV28 to TRBJ2-2, with D tentatively TRBD1 or TRBD2 (5 bases each). The V end was cut by 3 bases, the J end by 3 bases, with 8 bases between. CDR1 and CDR2 from the germline V gene are MDHEN and SYDVKM. The CDR3 has 14 amino acids. CDR3 nucleotides: TGTGCCAGCAGTTTGGTGGGGGACACCGGGGAGCTGTTTTTT. Its translation is CASSLVGDTGELFF.

The V and J genes are TRBV2 and TRBJ1-4; no firm D call. CDR3 length: 16 residues. Germline CDR1 SNHLY, CDR2 FYNNEI. V was clipped by 1 base and J by 3 bases, with 12 bases between them. The CDR3 spells CASSEGQSPANEKLFF. The CDR3 DNA reads TGTGCCAGCAGTGAAGGGCAATCCCCAGCTAATGAAAAACTGTTTTTT.